Following are 18 T cell receptor beta chains from one sample sequenced in a study of T cells of healthy individuals. Each CDR3 protein gets one entry after TCRdb re-called the 5' RACE reads with MiXCR. The sample consists of 45,000 to 60,000 distinct CDR3 sequences, over 12% of them appearing once. The receptors were sampled from a human donor in good health.

V gene TRBV10-3 combines with J gene TRBJ2-7, with 7 bases fitting TRBD1. J was trimmed by 5 bases and V by 3 bases; bases with no gene match: 10. The CDR3 covers 15 residues. Germline assignment: CDR1 ENHRY and CDR2 SYGVKD. The CDR3 region is CAISDLTGPSHEQYF. The DNA for the CDR3 is TGTGCCATCAGTGACTTGACAGGGCCGAGCCACGAGCAGTACTTC.

This clonotype has more than one count but fewer than ten. The rearrangement links TRBV5-4 to TRBJ2-7; no reliable D call. V was shortened by 4 bases and J by 6 bases, with 23 bases between the two germline ends. The CDR3 covers 16 residues. Germline V gene lookup returns CDR1 SGHNT and CDR2 YYREEE (reference sequence). The CDR3 sequence: CASSPNWLAAYVEQYF. CDR3 bases: TGTGCCAGCAGCCCTAACTGGTTAGCAGCTTACGTCGAGCAGTACTTC.

Ten or more counts support this clonotype. CDR3 residues: CASSLAKSSAGEGKNIQYF. CDR3 nucleotides: TGTGCCAGCAGCTTAGCCAAGAGTTCGGCAGGGGAAGGCAAAAACATTCAGTACTTC. V is TRBV7-9 and J is TRBJ2-4; D possibly corresponds to TRBD1 (6 bases). Trimming shortened V by 0 bases and J by 3 bases, and 21 bases separated the two germline ends. The CDR3 contains 19 residues. The germline gives CDR1 SEHNR, CDR2 FQNEAQ (reference sequence). Full variable domain (rest looked up from reference TRBV7-9 and TRBJ2-4): DTGVSQNPRHKITKRGQNVTFRCDPISEHNRLYWYRQTLGQGPEFLTYFQNEAQLEKSRLLSDRFSAERPKGSFSTLEIQRTEQGDSAMYLCASSLAKSSAGEGKNIQYFGAGTRLSVL.

This clonotype was detected only a few times. V and J are TRBV25-1 and TRBJ2-1; D remains ambiguous. The CDR3 loop spans 13 amino acids. Germline values: CDR1 MGHDK, CDR2 SYGVNS. Trimming left V 3 bases short and J 1 base short, with 4 bases between. Here the CDR3 reads CASSDQSYNEQFF. DNA of the CDR3: TGTGCCAGCAGTGACCAATCCTACAATGAGCAGTTCTTC.

In this sample, this clonotype turned up many times. V is TRBV6-5 and J is TRBJ2-5; TRBD1 is a possible D gene (7 bases). V lost 2 bases and J 2 bases, leaving 15 bases between the germline ends. This CDR3 has 16 residues. The germline V gene has CDR1 MNHEY and CDR2 SVGAGI. CDR3 sequence: CASSYQGGAGQETQYF. Written as DNA, the CDR3 is TGTGCCAGCAGTTACCAGGGGGGCGCAGGGCAAGAGACCCAGTACTTC.

This clonotype was counted only a few times. This sequence joins TRBV6-1 and TRBJ1-1; no firm D call. This CDR3 has 12 residues. Germline V CDR1 and CDR2: MNHNS, SASEGT. V lost 4 bases, J lost 1 base, and 4 bases lay in between. CDR3 DNA: TGTGCCAGCAGTGTGGGGAACACTGAAGCTTTCTTT. Protein sequence: CASSVGNTEAFF.

This clonotype was recorded at least ten times. The V and J genes are TRBV14 and TRBJ2-1; 10 nucleotides align to TRBD2. The CDR3 totals 16 residues. The V gene end was trimmed by 4 bases and the J gene end by 4 bases; junction bases not matched to a gene: 7. Germline CDR1 is SGHDN and CDR2 is FVKESK. CDR3 sequence reads: CASSPFRTSGYNEQFF. CDR3 DNA sequence: TGTGCCAGCAGCCCGTTTAGGACTAGCGGATACAATGAGCAGTTCTTC.

This clonotype was detected a few times. In DNA form, the CDR3 reads TGTGCCAGCAGTTTCGCTCAATTTTCCTACAATGAGCAGTTCTTC. Protein product: CASSFAQFSYNEQFF. V is TRBV12-3 or TRBV12-4 and J is TRBJ2-1; no reliable D call. This CDR3 contains 15 residues. With 3 bases removed from V and 1 base from J, the gap between germline ends came to 10 bases.

In its sample, this clonotype was seen many times. CDR3 loop: CASSQPTVPPYEQYF. The CDR3 DNA is TGCGCCAGCAGCCAGCCGACAGTCCCGCCCTACGAGCAGTACTTC. The chain links TRBV4-1 to TRBJ2-7; TRBD1 is a possible D gene (5 bases). The germline V gene has CDR1 MGHRA and CDR2 YSYEKL. V lost 3 bases and J lost 2, with 14 bases in between. This CDR3 region has 15 residues.

This rearrangement joins TRBV7-9 to TRBJ2-7; weak D call: TRBD1 (6 bases). This CDR3 spans 14 amino acids. In germline, CDR1 is SEHNR, CDR2 FQNEAQ (reference sequence). With 5 bases removed from V and 2 bases from J, the gap between germline ends came to 13 bases. The CDR3 region is CASSPIRGTYEQYF. The CDR3 region has the DNA TGTGCCAGCAGCCCTATCAGGGGAACCTACGAGCAGTACTTC.

The rearrangement links TRBV13 to TRBJ1-2; weak D call: TRBD1 (5 bases). Trimming shortened V by 5 bases and J by 6 bases, and 19 bases separated the two germline ends. This CDR3 contains 15 residues. CDR1 is PRHDT and CDR2 is FYEKMQ in the germline V gene (reference sequence). DNA for the CDR3: TGTGCCAGCAGCCTGAGAGGGACCATCAGGGATGGCTACACCTTC. This gives the protein CASSLRGTIRDGYTF.

The DNA of the CDR3 is TGTGCCAGCAGCTCTCGGACTAGCGGACCCCAAGAGACCCAGTACTTC. Translated: CASSSRTSGPQETQYF. The chain is built from TRBV7-8 and TRBJ2-5; 10 nucleotides align to TRBD2. The CDR3 covers 16 residues. V dropped 4 bases and J dropped 1; count of bases not matched to a gene: 6. The V gene's germline CDR1 is SGHVS and CDR2 FQNEAQ. Full variable domain (outside the CDR3, taken from reference TRBV7-8 and TRBJ2-5): GAGVSQSPRYKVAKRGQDVALRCDPISGHVSLFWYQQALGQGPEFLTYFQNEAQLDKSGLPSDRFFAERPEGSVSTLKIQRTQQEDSAVYLCASSSRTSGPQETQYFGPGTRLLVL.

This clonotype has more than one count but fewer than ten. V usage is TRBV6-6 and J usage is TRBJ2-3, with 9 bases lining up with TRBD2. V dropped 6 bases and J dropped 4; count of bases not matched to a gene: 11. This CDR3 comprises 16 residues. From germline, CDR1 is MNHNY and CDR2 SVGAGI (reference sequence). CDR3 bases: TGTGCCAGCAGGGACTCCAGCGGGAGGATGGCAGATACGCAGTATTTT. It specifies CASRDSSGRMADTQYF.

The table lists this clonotype with many counts. J is TRBJ2-3 and V is TRBV6-5; D is ambiguous. V lost 1 base to trimming and J lost 7 bases, with 15 bases between them. CDR1 and CDR2 (germline): MNHEY, SVGAGI. This CDR3 spans 15 amino acids. CDR3 DNA sequence: TGTGCCAGCAGTTACTTTTCTCACGGCCGGAATACGCAGTATTTT. As protein: CASSYFSHGRNTQYF.

The chain couples TRBV4-1 to TRBJ2-7; TRBD2 might be the D (6 bases). From germline, CDR1 is MGHRA and CDR2 YSYEKL. Trimming cost V 0 bases and J 5 bases, with 14 bases left between them. The CDR3 covers 15 residues. In DNA, the CDR3 is TGCGCCAGCAGCCAAGAAGGGCGGGATCTGAACGAGCAGTACTTC. Residues: CASSQEGRDLNEQYF.

The chain joins TRBV4-3 to TRBJ1-1; D gene unclear. The CDR3 spans 15 residues. The V gene's germline CDR1 is LGHNA and CDR2 YSLEER. V lost 4 bases, J lost 1 base, and 13 bases lay in between. In DNA form, the CDR3 reads TGCGCCAGCAGCCCCCTACATTGGGGGAACACTGAAGCTTTCTTT. Protein product: CASSPLHWGNTEAFF.

This clonotype has just a few counts. The gene calls are TRBV5-4 and TRBJ2-1; D is perhaps TRBD1 (5 bases). Trimming removed 4 bases at V and 5 bases at J, with 10 bases between. This CDR3 has 13 amino acids. Germline loops: CDR1 SGHNT, CDR2 YYREEE (reference sequence). The CDR3 is CASSAQGDNEQFF. The DNA of the CDR3 is TGTGCCAGCAGCGCGCAAGGGGACAATGAGCAGTTCTTC.

This clonotype was seen repeatedly, ten times or more. The V call is TRBV19, the J call TRBJ2-7; 7 bases align to TRBD1. Germline-derived CDR1 and CDR2 are LNHDA and SQIVND (reference sequence). V lost 6 bases to trimming and J lost 1 base; unmatched junction nucleotides: 6. This CDR3 region has 14 residues. The CDR3 DNA reads TGTGCCAGTAGCCGACAGGGCTCTTCCTACGAGCAGTACTTC. Its protein product is CASSRQGSSYEQYF. The full variable domain, rest sourced from reference TRBV19 and TRBJ2-7, is DGGITQSPKYLFRKEGQNVTLSCEQNLNHDAMYWYRQDPGQGLRLIYYSQIVNDFQKGDIAEGYSVSREKKESFPLTVTSAQKNPTAFYLCASSRQGSSYEQYFGPGTRLTVT.